The 28 T cell receptor beta chains in this list originate from one sample, sequenced in a study of Ad26.COV2.S vaccination and SARS-CoV-2 variants. The repertoire was sequenced with immunoSEQ multiplex PCR; TCRdb's copy has only in-frame clones and lacks some. This table holds 250,000 to 300,000 clones, roughly 86% found once. Treatment reported: around 19 received Ad26.COV2.S at low or high dose, single or two shots; 5 received placebo; per-sample allocation not given. Repertoires come from day 63 after the first vaccine or placebo injection. Specimen: peripheral blood, collected in a trial of Ad26.COV2.S vaccine versus placebo. These receptors were collected from a person aged 18-60 years who received the Ad26.COV2.S COVID-19 vaccine or a placebo.

This sequence joins TRBV5-8 and TRBJ2-3; 7 bases fit TRBD2. Per germline, CDR1 SGHTS and CDR2 YDEGEE. Unmatched junction bases numbered 8, after V lost 4 bases and J lost 0 bases. The CDR3 runs to 16 residues. The CDR3 loop reads CASSLGPGRSTDTQYF. The CDR3 DNA reads as TGTGCCAGCAGCCTCGGGCCCGGGAGGAGCACAGATACGCAGTATTTT.

In DNA form, the CDR3 reads TGTGCCAGCAGCCCAGGGGGTTTCTATGGCTACACCTTC. Residues: CASSPGGFYGYTF. The chain recombines TRBV6-6 with TRBJ1-2; 7 nucleotides agree with TRBD1. This CDR3 is 13 amino acids long. The trim removed 6 bases at V and 4 bases at J, leaving 5 bases unmatched. CDR1 and CDR2 (germline): MNHNY, SVGAGI (reference sequence).

V and J are TRBV29-1 and TRBJ2-7; no clear D. With 4 bases removed from V and 5 bases from J, the gap between germline ends came to 18 bases. CDR1 is SQVTM and CDR2 is ANQGSEA in the germline V gene. The CDR3 runs to 14 residues. CDR3 protein: CSVVVSGAKDEQYF. In nucleotides, the CDR3 is TGCAGCGTTGTGGTTTCAGGTGCTAAAGACGAGCAGTACTTC.

The rearrangement uses TRBV7-9 and TRBJ2-7; D ambiguous. CDR1 is SEHNR and CDR2 is FQNEAQ in the germline V gene (reference sequence). Trimming cost V 2 bases and J 0 bases, with 8 bases left between them. CDR3 size: 14 residues. CDR3: CASSLFDGSYEQYF. CDR3 DNA sequence: TGTGCCAGCAGCTTATTTGACGGCTCCTACGAGCAGTACTTC.

As DNA, the CDR3 is TGTGCCTGGAGTGTAGGTTTTGATACGCAGTATTTT. Encoded protein: CAWSVGFDTQYF. This chain connects TRBV30 to TRBJ2-3; D unresolved. This CDR3 is 12 amino acids long. V lost 0 bases and J lost 6, with 7 bases in between. Germline assignment: CDR1 GTSNPN and CDR2 SVGIG (reference sequence).

DNA for the CDR3: TGTGCTAGTGGTTCTAGCTCCTACGAGCAGTACTTC. Residues: CASGSSSYEQYF. V and J are TRBV12-5 and TRBJ2-7; no reliable D call. The CDR3 sequence is 12 residues long. The V gene's germline CDR1 is LGHNT and CDR2 FRNRAP. The V end lost 4 bases, the J end lost 0 bases, and 4 bases lay between the germline ends.

V usage is TRBV3-1 (or the pseudogene TRBV3-2) and J usage is TRBJ2-7; TRBD2 agrees at 9 bases. With 4 bases clipped from V and 2 bases from J, the junction kept 3 bases outside the gene matches. The CDR3 covers 14 residues. Germline V lookup: CDR1 LGHDT, CDR2 YNNKEL (reference sequence). This chain's CDR3 is CASSPSGEAYEQYF. Here the CDR3 DNA reads TGTGCCAGCAGCCCTAGCGGGGAAGCCTACGAGCAGTACTTC.

The rearrangement links TRBV6-5 to TRBJ2-7; 9 bases fit TRBD1. CDR3 length: 15 amino acids. Germline V gene lookup returns CDR1 MNHEY and CDR2 SVGAGI. The J segment lost 4 bases and the V segment lost 6 bases, leaving 10 bases of the junction unmatched. The CDR3 DNA reads TGTGCCAGCAGAACAGGGACAGGGACGGGGTACGAGCAGTACTTC. Protein sequence: CASRTGTGTGYEQYF.

The rearrangement uses TRBV30 and TRBJ2-3; D gene unclear. From germline, CDR1 is GTSNPN and CDR2 SVGIG (reference sequence). V lost 0 bases, J lost 5 bases, and 9 bases lay in between. The CDR3 contains 13 residues. The CDR3 bases are TGTGCCTGGAGTGTGCGTAGGGTAGATACGCAGTATTTT. Translation gives CAWSVRRVDTQYF. The full variable domain, in which reference TRBV30 and TRBJ2-3 provide the parts outside the CDR3, is SQTIHQWPATLVQPVGSPLSLECTVEGTSNPNLYWYRQAAGRGLQLLFYSVGIGQISSEVPQNLSASRPQDRQFILSSKKLLLSDSGFYLCAWSVRRVDTQYFGPGTRLTVL.

The rearrangement links TRBV4-3 to TRBJ1-1; D uncertain. The CDR3 length is 14 residues. Trimming left V 0 bases short and J 9 bases short, with 14 bases between. Germline V lookup: CDR1 LGHNA, CDR2 YSLEER. This CDR3 reads CASSQDPLRDQAFF. The CDR3 coding sequence is TGCGCCAGCAGCCAAGACCCTCTTCGAGACCAAGCTTTCTTT.

The V call is TRBV19, the J call TRBJ2-7; TRBD1 matches at 8 bases. The trim removed 6 bases at V and 4 bases at J, leaving 8 bases unmatched. The CDR3 contains 14 residues. Germline V gene sequence: CDR1 LNHDA, CDR2 SQIVND (reference sequence). CDR3 DNA sequence: TGTGCCAGTAGGAGGACAGGGAGGTCGTACGAGCAGTACTTC. Protein sequence: CASRRTGRSYEQYF.

In this sample, this clone turned up once. The chain recombines TRBV2 with TRBJ2-3, with a possible D match to TRBD1 (6 bases). There are 14 residues in the CDR3. Germline V CDR1 and CDR2: SNHLY, FYNNEI. V was pared by 3 bases and J by 4 bases, with 11 bases between. For the CDR3, the DNA is TGTGCCAGCAGTGATCCTACAGGGCCAGATACGCAGTATTTT. Translation: CASSDPTGPDTQYF. The entire variable domain, with the rest obtained from reference TRBV2 and TRBJ2-3, is as follows: EPEVTQTPSHQVTQMGQEVILRCVPISNHLYFYWYRQILGQKVEFLVSFYNNEISEKSEIFDDQFSVERPDGSNFTLKIRSTKLEDSAMYFCASSDPTGPDTQYFGPGTRLTVL.

The rearrangement links TRBV7-3 to TRBJ2-7; possibly TRBD2 for D (5 bases). This CDR3 has 15 amino acids. The V gene lost 4 bases and the J gene lost 5 bases, with 18 bases spanning the gap. Germline loops: CDR1 SGHTA, CDR2 FQGTGA. The CDR3 reads CASSSSGRGRDEQYF. The DNA of the CDR3 is TGTGCCAGCAGCTCTTCCGGACGGGGAAGGGACGAGCAGTACTTC.

CDR3 loop: CASSIQTVNTEAFF. The CDR3 region has the DNA TGTGCCAGCAGTATTCAGACGGTGAACACTGAAGCTTTCTTT. V is TRBV6-5 and J is TRBJ1-1; D is unresolved. The V end was cut by 5 bases, the J end by 0 bases, with 10 bases between. This CDR3 comprises 14 residues. Germline assignment: CDR1 MNHEY and CDR2 SVGAGI.

The table lists this clone with a few counts. This CDR3 is CASGLALAGGISYNEQFF. In DNA, the CDR3 is TGTGCTAGTGGTTTGGCCCTAGCGGGGGGTATCTCCTACAATGAGCAGTTCTTC. The genes are TRBV12-5 and TRBJ2-1; 11 bases are a match to TRBD2. CDR1 LGHNT and CDR2 FRNRAP come from the germline V gene. Trimming at V came to 1 base and at J to 0 bases, leaving 5 bases not matched to a gene. The CDR3 has 18 amino acids. The full variable domain, completed using reference TRBV12-5 and TRBJ2-1, is DARVTQTPRHKVTEMGQEVTMRCQPILGHNTVFWYRQTMMQGLELLAYFRNRAPLDDSGMPKDRFSAEMPDATLATLKIQPSEPRDSAVYFCASGLALAGGISYNEQFFGPGTRLTVL.

The chain combines TRBV5-1 with TRBJ1-3; D gene unclear. The CDR3 has 17 residues. V shed 4 bases and J shed 0 bases, with 17 bases lying between them. The germline V gene encodes CDR1 SGHRS and CDR2 YFSETQ. The CDR3 is CASSPRASPDSGNTIYF. In DNA form, the CDR3 reads TGCGCCAGCAGCCCAAGGGCCAGTCCAGACTCTGGAAACACCATATATTTT.

This chain connects TRBV12-5 to TRBJ2-5; 7 nucleotides agree with TRBD1. Germline assignment: CDR1 LGHNT and CDR2 FRNRAP. J lost 4 bases, V lost 4 bases, and 6 bases had no gene match. This CDR3 is built from 14 residues. The CDR3 region has the DNA TGTGCTAGTGGTTCGGGAAGACAGGGAGAGACCCAGTACTTC. Amino acids: CASGSGRQGETQYF.

The CDR3 bases are TGTGCCTGGAGTGGCGGCGGGAGGAACTCCTACAATGAGCAGTTCTTC. It encodes CAWSGGGRNSYNEQFF. The V and J genes are TRBV30 and TRBJ2-1; 8 positions agree with TRBD2. CDR3 length: 16 residues. J lost 0 bases, V lost 1 base, and 5 bases had no gene match. Looked up from germline, CDR1 is GTSNPN and CDR2 is SVGIG (reference sequence). The full variable domain, completed using reference TRBV30 and TRBJ2-1, is SQTIHQWPATLVQPVGSPLSLECTVEGTSNPNLYWYRQAAGRGLQLLFYSVGIGQISSEVPQNLSASRPQDRQFILSSKKLLLSDSGFYLCAWSGGGRNSYNEQFFGPGTRLTVL.

The chain joins TRBV4-3 to TRBJ1-2; D unclear. V lost 0 bases, J lost 4 bases, and 15 bases lay in between. The CDR3 has 16 residues. Germline CDR1 and CDR2: LGHNA and YSLEER. This chain's CDR3 is CASSQDRAAMGYGYTF. In nucleotides, the CDR3 is TGCGCCAGCAGCCAAGACCGGGCAGCCATGGGCTATGGCTACACCTTC.

The CDR3 DNA follows: TGTGCCAGCAGTGAAAGGAGCTCTGGAAACACCATATATTTT. Residues: CASSERSSGNTIYF. J is TRBJ1-3 and V is TRBV2; D not certain. Trimming removed 2 bases from V and 0 bases from J, with 5 bases in between. The CDR3 length is 14 residues. Germline V gives CDR1 SNHLY, CDR2 FYNNEI.

The chain uses TRBV7-9 and TRBJ1-3; the match to TRBD1 covers 8 bases. CDR1 SEHNR and CDR2 FQNEAQ come from the germline V gene (reference sequence). The CDR3 totals 17 residues. J gave up 0 bases and V 5 bases, and 9 bases lay outside the gene matches. CDR3 in amino acids: CASSPGTGRVSGNTIYF. The CDR3 region has the DNA TGTGCCAGCAGCCCCGGGACAGGACGCGTCTCTGGAAACACCATATATTTT.

This clone was observed once. This sequence may be a read error, since a much larger clone differs from it by one base. The chain uses TRBV3-1 (or the pseudogene TRBV3-2) and TRBJ1-2, with 7 bases that match TRBD1. This CDR3 is 13 amino acids long. In germline, CDR1 is LGHDT, CDR2 YNNKEL (reference sequence). With 4 bases clipped from V and 2 bases from J, the junction kept 1 base outside the gene matches. The CDR3: CASSPGQNYGYTF. CDR3 bases: TGTGCCAGCAGCCCGGGACAGAACTATGGCTACACCTTC.

This clone was counted once. The chain has TRBV28 and TRBJ1-1, with 8 nucleotides matching TRBD1. CDR3 length equals 15 residues. The junction had 11 bases not matched to a gene; V was cut back by 3 bases and J by 8 bases. From germline, CDR1 is MDHEN and CDR2 SYDVKM. In DNA form, the CDR3 reads TGTGCCAGCAGTTTCCGGCCGGGACAGGAAATCGAAGCTTTCTTT. Translated, it gives CASSFRPGQEIEAFF.

The chain is built from TRBV5-1 and TRBJ2-7; unclear D gene. CDR1 is SGHRS, CDR2 YFSETQ, per germline. Trimming took off 0 bases at V and 0 bases at J, with 16 bases between the two ends. The CDR3 runs 17 residues. For the CDR3, the DNA is TGCGCCAGCAGCTTGGCCCCATTTGGAGCGAACTCCTACGAGCAGTACTTC. As protein: CASSLAPFGANSYEQYF.

The CDR3: CASSLVGLAGGLIGELFF. The DNA of the CDR3 is TGTGCCAGCAGCTTAGTCGGACTAGCGGGGGGACTTATCGGGGAGCTGTTTTTT. This chain uses TRBV7-2 with TRBJ2-2, with 14 positions matching TRBD2. Germline-derived CDR1 and CDR2 are SGHTA and FQGNSA. The V and J ends lost 1 base and 7 bases, in that order; junction bases with no gene match: 8. The CDR3 totals 18 residues.

V is TRBV27 and J is TRBJ1-1; D remains ambiguous. The CDR3 is 15 residues long. Per germline, CDR1 MNHEY and CDR2 SMNVEV (reference sequence). Deletions cut 9 bases from V and 2 bases from J, with 19 bases between. The CDR3 reads CASSTLMAANTEAFF. The DNA for the CDR3 is TGTGCCAGTTCGACCCTAATGGCCGCAAACACTGAAGCTTTCTTT.

The rearrangement uses TRBV19 and TRBJ1-2; D remains unclear. Per germline, CDR1 LNHDA and CDR2 SQIVND (reference sequence). The CDR3 has 12 amino acids. V shed 3 bases and J shed 7 bases, with 9 bases lying between them. The DNA for the CDR3 is TGTGCCAGTAGTATTTTAGGCGGTGGCTACACCTTC. It yields the protein CASSILGGGYTF. The variable domain in full, completed from reference TRBV19 and TRBJ1-2, reads DGGITQSPKYLFRKEGQNVTLSCEQNLNHDAMYWYRQDPGQGLRLIYYSQIVNDFQKGDIAEGYSVSREKKESFPLTVTSAQKNPTAFYLCASSILGGGYTFGSGTRLTVV.

The rearrangement links TRBV7-2 to TRBJ1-2; D not resolved. The CDR3 is made up of 13 amino acids. Germline CDR1 and CDR2: SGHTA and FQGNSA. V was clipped by 6 bases and J by 3 bases, with 11 bases between them. Here the CDR3 reads CASSPRRHYGYTF. The CDR3 DNA follows: TGTGCCAGCAGTCCGAGGCGCCACTATGGCTACACCTTC.